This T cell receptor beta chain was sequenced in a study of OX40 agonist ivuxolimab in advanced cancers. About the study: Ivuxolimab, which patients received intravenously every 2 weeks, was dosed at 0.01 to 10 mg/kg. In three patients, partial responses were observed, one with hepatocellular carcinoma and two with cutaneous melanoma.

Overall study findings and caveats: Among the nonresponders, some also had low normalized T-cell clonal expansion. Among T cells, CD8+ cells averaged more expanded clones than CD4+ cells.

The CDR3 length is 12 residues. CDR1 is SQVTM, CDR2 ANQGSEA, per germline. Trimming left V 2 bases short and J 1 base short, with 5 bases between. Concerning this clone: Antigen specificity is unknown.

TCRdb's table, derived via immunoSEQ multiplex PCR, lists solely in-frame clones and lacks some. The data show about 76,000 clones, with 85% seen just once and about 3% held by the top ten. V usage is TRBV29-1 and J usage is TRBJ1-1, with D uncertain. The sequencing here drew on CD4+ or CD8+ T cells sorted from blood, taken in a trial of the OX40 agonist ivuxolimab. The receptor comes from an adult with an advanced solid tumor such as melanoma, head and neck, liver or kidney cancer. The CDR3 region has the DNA TGCAGCGTTGAACTCAAGAACACTGAAGCTTTCTTT. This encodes CSVELKNTEAFF.